The table lists the clone carrying this T cell receptor beta chain with many counts. Its antigen is still unknown. This sample stems from a study of T cells in Graves' hyperthyroidism and ophthalmopathy. Notes on the study in general: Among clonotypes expanded in thyroid above 0.001, most were also found in blood. A median about 6.5 months before onset, the model predicted ophthalmopathy.

The length of the CDR3 is 12 residues. J gave up 5 bases and V 6 bases, and 4 bases lay outside the gene matches. Germline loops: CDR1 DFQATT, CDR2 SNEGSKA (reference sequence). Amplification yielded TCR beta CDR3 regions, with RNA transcripts as the source. A set of HTBI primers served as the primers for a first-round RT-PCR of the TCR CDR3. TCRdb redid the calling of the multiplex PCR reads with MiXCR, one entry per CDR3 protein. The table lists 450,000 to 650,000 distinct CDR3 sequences, more than 20% of them singletons. Material for sequencing was blood. This sequence joins TRBV20-1 and TRBJ1-2; 9 bases line up with TRBD1. This TCR was recovered from a man between 18 and 35 years old with Graves' hyperthyroidism. The CDR3 DNA sequence: TGCAGTGCGAGGGACAGGGTTTATGGCTACACCTTC. Translated, it gives CSARDRVYGYTF.